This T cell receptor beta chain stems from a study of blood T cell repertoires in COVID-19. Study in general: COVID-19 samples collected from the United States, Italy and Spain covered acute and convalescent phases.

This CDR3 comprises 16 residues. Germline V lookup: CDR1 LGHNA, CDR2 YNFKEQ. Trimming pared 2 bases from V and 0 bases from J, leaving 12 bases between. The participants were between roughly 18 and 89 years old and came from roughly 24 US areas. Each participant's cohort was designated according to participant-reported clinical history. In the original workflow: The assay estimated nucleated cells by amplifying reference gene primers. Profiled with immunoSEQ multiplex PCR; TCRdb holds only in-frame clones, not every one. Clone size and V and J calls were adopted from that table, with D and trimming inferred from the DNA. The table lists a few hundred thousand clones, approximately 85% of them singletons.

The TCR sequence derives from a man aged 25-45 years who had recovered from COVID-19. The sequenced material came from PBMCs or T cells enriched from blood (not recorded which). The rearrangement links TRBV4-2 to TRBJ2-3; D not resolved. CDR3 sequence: CASSQISTSSTDTQYF. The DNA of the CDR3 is TGTGCCAGCAGCCAAATCTCTACGTCGAGCACAGATACGCAGTATTTT.